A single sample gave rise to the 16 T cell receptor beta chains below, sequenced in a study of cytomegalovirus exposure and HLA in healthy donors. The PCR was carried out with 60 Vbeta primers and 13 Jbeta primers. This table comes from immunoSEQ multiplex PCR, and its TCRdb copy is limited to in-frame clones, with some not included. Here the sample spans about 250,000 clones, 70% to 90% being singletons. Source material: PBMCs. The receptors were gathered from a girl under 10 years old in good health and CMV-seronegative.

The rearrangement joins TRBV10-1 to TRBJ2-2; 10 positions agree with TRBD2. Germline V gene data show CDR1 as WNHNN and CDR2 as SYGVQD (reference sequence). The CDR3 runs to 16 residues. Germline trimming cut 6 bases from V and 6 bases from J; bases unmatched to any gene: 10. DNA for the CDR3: TGCGCCAGCAGGAAACAGCTAGCGGGAGTCGCCGGGGAGCTGTTTTTT. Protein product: CASRKQLAGVAGELFF.

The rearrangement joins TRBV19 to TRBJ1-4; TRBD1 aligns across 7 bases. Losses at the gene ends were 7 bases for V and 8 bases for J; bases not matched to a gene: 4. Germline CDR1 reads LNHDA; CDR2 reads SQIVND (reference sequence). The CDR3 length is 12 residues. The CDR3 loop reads CASIGGDEKLFF. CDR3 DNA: TGTGCCAGTATAGGGGGCGACGAAAAACTGTTTTTT.

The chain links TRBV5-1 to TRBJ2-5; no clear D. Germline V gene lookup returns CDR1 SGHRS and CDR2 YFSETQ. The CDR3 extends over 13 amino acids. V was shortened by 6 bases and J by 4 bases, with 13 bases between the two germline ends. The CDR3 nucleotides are TGCGCCAGCACTTTCGGTTTTGGAGAGACCCAGTACTTC. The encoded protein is CASTFGFGETQYF.

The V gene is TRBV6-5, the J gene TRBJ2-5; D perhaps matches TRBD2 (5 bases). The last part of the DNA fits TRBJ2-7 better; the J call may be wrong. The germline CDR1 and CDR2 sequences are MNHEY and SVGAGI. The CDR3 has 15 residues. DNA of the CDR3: TGTGCCAGCAGTCACACTTCGGGGTCGGTCCGCGAGCAGTACTTC. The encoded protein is CASSHTSGSVREQYF.

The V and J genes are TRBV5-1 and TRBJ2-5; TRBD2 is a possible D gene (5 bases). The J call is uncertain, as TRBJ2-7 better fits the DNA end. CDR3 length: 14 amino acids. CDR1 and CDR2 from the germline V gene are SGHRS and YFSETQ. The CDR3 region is CASSLDPGLYEQYF. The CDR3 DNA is TGCGCCAGCAGCTTGGACCCAGGACTCTACGAGCAGTACTTC.

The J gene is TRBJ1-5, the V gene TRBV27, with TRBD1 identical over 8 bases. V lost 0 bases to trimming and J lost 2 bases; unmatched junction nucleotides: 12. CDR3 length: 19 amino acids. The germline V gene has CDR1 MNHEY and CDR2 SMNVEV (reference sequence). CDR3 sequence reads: CASSLSKSGGKGGNQPQHF. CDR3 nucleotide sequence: TGTGCCAGCAGTTTATCAAAGTCAGGGGGCAAGGGAGGCAATCAGCCCCAGCATTTT.

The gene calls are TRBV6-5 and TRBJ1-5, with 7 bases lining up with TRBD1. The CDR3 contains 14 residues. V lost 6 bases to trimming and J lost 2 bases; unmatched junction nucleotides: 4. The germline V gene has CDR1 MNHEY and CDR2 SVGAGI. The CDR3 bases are TGTGCCAGCAGCGAAGACAGGGGCAATCAGCCCCAGCATTTT. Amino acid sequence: CASSEDRGNQPQHF.

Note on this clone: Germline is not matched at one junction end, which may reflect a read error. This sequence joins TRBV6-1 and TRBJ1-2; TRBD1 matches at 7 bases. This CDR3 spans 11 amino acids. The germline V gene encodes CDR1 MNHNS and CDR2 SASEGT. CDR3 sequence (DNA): TGTGCCAGCAGTGAAGTAAGGGGGCTAGGCTTC. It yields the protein CASSEVRGLGF.

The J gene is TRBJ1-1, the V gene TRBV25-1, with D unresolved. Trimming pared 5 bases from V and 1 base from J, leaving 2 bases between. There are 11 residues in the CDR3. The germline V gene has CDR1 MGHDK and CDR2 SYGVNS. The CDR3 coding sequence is TGTGCCAGCAGTCGGAACACTGAAGCTTTCTTT. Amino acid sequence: CASSRNTEAFF.

The CDR3 sequence: CASSLVVAQYQETQYF. DNA of the CDR3: TGTGCCAGCAGTTTAGTTGTAGCGCAGTACCAAGAGACCCAGTACTTC. The chain recombines TRBV6-5 with TRBJ2-5, with a weak D call TRBD2 (5 bases). CDR1 and CDR2 (germline): MNHEY, SVGAGI. V shed 4 bases and J shed 0 bases, with 15 bases lying between them. CDR3 length: 16 amino acids.

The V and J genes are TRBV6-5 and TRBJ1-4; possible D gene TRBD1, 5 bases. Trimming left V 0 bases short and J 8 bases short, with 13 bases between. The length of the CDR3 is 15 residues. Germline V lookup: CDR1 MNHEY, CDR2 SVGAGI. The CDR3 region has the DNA TGTGCCAGCAGTTACTCGATCCAGGGAGGGGAAAAACTGTTTTTT. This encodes CASSYSIQGGEKLFF.

CDR3 residues: CASSPGTSGSGEQYF. In nucleotides, the CDR3 is TGTGCCAGCAGCCCTGGGACTAGCGGGAGTGGTGAGCAGTACTTC. The chain is built from TRBV5-4 and TRBJ2-7, with 14 bases that match TRBD2. With V trimmed by 4 bases and J by 7 bases, 7 bases remained unmatched. Per the germline V gene, CDR1 is SGHNT and CDR2 is YYREEE (reference sequence). This CDR3 contains 15 residues.

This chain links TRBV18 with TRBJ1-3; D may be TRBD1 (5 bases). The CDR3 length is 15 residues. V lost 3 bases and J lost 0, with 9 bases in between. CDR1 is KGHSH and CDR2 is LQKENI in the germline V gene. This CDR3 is CASSPRGRSGNTIYF. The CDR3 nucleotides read TGTGCCAGCTCACCTAGGGGCCGCTCTGGAAACACCATATATTTT.

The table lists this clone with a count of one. CDR3 region: CASSSRQGDSYNEQFF. CDR3 coding DNA: TGTGCCAGCAGCTCGCGACAGGGCGACTCCTACAATGAGCAGTTCTTC. The rearrangement uses TRBV5-4 and TRBJ2-1; 7 bases fit TRBD1. CDR1 and CDR2 from the germline V gene are SGHNT and YYREEE (reference sequence). V lost 3 bases and J lost 0; bases outside the gene matches: 6. CDR3 length: 16 residues. The full variable domain, with the rest looked up from reference TRBV5-4 and TRBJ2-1, is ETGVTQSPTHLIKTRGQQVTLRCSSQSGHNTVSWYQQALGQGPQFIFQYYREEENGRGNFPPRFSGLQFPNYSSELNVNALELDDSALYLCASSSRQGDSYNEQFFGPGTRLTVL.

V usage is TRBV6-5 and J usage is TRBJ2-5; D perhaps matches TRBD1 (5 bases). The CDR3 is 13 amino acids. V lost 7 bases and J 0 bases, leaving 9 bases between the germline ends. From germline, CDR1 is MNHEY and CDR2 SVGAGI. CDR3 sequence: CASKKGYQETQYF. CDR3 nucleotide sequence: TGTGCCAGCAAGAAGGGGTACCAAGAGACCCAGTACTTC.

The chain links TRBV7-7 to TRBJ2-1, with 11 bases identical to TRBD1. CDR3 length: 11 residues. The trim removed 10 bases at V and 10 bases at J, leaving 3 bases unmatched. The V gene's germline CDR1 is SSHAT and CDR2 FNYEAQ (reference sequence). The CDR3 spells CATGQGGEQFF. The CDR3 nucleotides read TGTGCCACGGGACAGGGGGGGGAGCAGTTCTTC.